Following are 22 T cell receptor beta chains from one sample sequenced in a study of T cells in Graves' hyperthyroidism and ophthalmopathy. The CDR3 regions of TCR beta were amplified from RNA transcripts. The HTBI primer set was used in a first-round RT-PCR of the TCR CDR3. MiXCR was run by TCRdb on the multiplex PCR reads, yielding one entry per CDR3 protein. The sample consists of hundreds of thousands of distinct CDR3 sequences, 14% of them appearing once. Sequencing was done on a sample of blood. These receptors were collected from a woman younger than 35 with Graves' hyperthyroidism.

A few counts support this clonotype. The chain joins TRBV18 to TRBJ2-7; TRBD2 is a possible D gene (5 bases). V lost 1 base and J 6 bases, leaving 7 bases between the germline ends. The V gene's germline CDR1 is KGHSH and CDR2 LQKENI. CDR3 length: 12 amino acids. The CDR3 nucleotides read TGTGCCAGCTCACCACTAGCGTTCGAGCAGTACTTC. Encoded protein: CASSPLAFEQYF.

In this sample, this clonotype turned up a few times. V is TRBV27 and J is TRBJ2-6; D might be TRBD2 (7 bases). CDR1 MNHEY and CDR2 SMNVEV come from the germline V gene (reference sequence). The V gene lost 7 bases and the J gene lost 0 bases, with 13 bases spanning the gap. The CDR3 sequence is 16 residues long. In nucleotides, the CDR3 is TGTGCCAGCAAGGGGGGAGGGAACTCTGGGGCCAACGTCCTGACTTTC. It translates to CASKGGGNSGANVLTF.

This clonotype was detected only once. In nucleotides, the CDR3 is TGTGCCAGTAAGACGGCGACCGATACGCAGTATTTT. This sequence encodes CASKTATDTQYF. This sequence joins TRBV19 and TRBJ2-3; D unclear. CDR1 and CDR2 from the germline V gene are LNHDA and SQIVND (reference sequence). This CDR3 has 12 residues. V gave up 7 bases and J gave up 6 bases, with 11 bases separating them. Supplemented by reference TRBV19 and TRBJ2-3, the full variable domain reads DGGITQSPKYLFRKEGQNVTLSCEQNLNHDAMYWYRQDPGQGLRLIYYSQIVNDFQKGDIAEGYSVSREKKESFPLTVTSAQKNPTAFYLCASKTATDTQYFGPGTRLTVL.

To note about this clonotype: A read error is possible here, since a much larger clone lies one base away. The chain recombines TRBV18 with TRBJ2-5, with D possibly matching TRBD1 (5 bases). Germline CDR1 KGHSH, CDR2 LQKENI. The germline V and J ends were trimmed by 2 bases and 6 bases, with 13 bases remaining between them. This CDR3 is 14 amino acids long. CDR3 in amino acids: CASSPGQGYKTQYF. The CDR3 DNA follows: TGTGCCAGCTCACCAGGCCAGGGATACAAGACCCAGTACTTC.

This clonotype has a count of ten or more. In nucleotides, the CDR3 is TGTGCCAGCAGCCAAAGAATGAGTAGTGAGCAGTTCTTC. Amino acids: CASSQRMSSEQFF. The chain combines TRBV11-2 with TRBJ2-1; D not resolved. Trimming shortened V by 5 bases and J by 9 bases, and 14 bases separated the two germline ends. The CDR3 runs 13 residues. The germline CDR1 and CDR2 sequences are SGHAT and FQNNGV.

This clonotype was counted a few times. The chain combines TRBV7-9 with TRBJ1-5, with 7 bases that match TRBD1. The CDR3 covers 14 residues. The V gene's germline CDR1 is SEHNR and CDR2 FQNEAQ (reference sequence). J was trimmed by 3 bases and V by 4 bases; bases with no gene match: 3. Here the CDR3 DNA reads TGTGCCAGCAGCTCACAGGGGCCCAATCAGCCCCAGCATTTT. The encoded protein is CASSSQGPNQPQHF.

This clonotype was seen at least ten times. The gene calls are TRBV18 and TRBJ2-5, with a tentative D call TRBD2 (5 bases). Trimming removed 6 bases from V and 4 bases from J, with 15 bases in between. The CDR3 loop spans 14 amino acids. Germline V gene data show CDR1 as KGHSH and CDR2 as LQKENI. CDR3 amino acids: CASSSSWSGETQYF. The CDR3 bases are TGTGCCAGCTCGTCTTCCTGGAGCGGAGAGACCCAGTACTTC. The full variable domain, with the rest looked up from reference TRBV18 and TRBJ2-5, is NAGVMQNPRHLVRRRGQEARLRCSPMKGHSHVYWYRQLPEEGLKFMVYLQKENIIDESGMPKERFSAEFPKEGPSILRIQQVVRGDSAAYFCASSSSWSGETQYFGPGTRLLVL.

This clonotype was picked up many times. The chain joins TRBV20-1 to TRBJ2-1; TRBD2 might be the D (6 bases). Germline CDR1 reads DFQATT; CDR2 reads SNEGSKA (reference sequence). The V and J ends lost 8 bases and 4 bases respectively, with 15 bases between them. The length of the CDR3 is 13 residues. CDR3 in DNA: TGCAGTTTCCGACTAGTGGGGTACAATGAGCAGTTCTTC. Protein product: CSFRLVGYNEQFF.

This rearrangement joins TRBV19 to TRBJ1-1, with 7 nucleotides matching TRBD1. Trimming removed 8 bases from V and 3 bases from J; junction bases left unmatched: 9. Germline V lookup: CDR1 LNHDA, CDR2 SQIVND (reference sequence). The CDR3 has 14 amino acids. CDR3 loop: CASYRQGGYTEAFF. In nucleotides, the CDR3 is TGTGCCAGTTATCGACAGGGCGGATACACTGAAGCTTTCTTT.

This clonotype was seen at least ten times. This chain uses TRBV12-3 or TRBV12-4 with TRBJ2-2; 10 nucleotides agree with TRBD2. With V trimmed by 6 bases and J by 7 bases, 11 bases remained unmatched. This CDR3 has 16 residues. CDR3 coding DNA: TGTGCCAGCAGGCCTCCTAGCGGGAGTACAGGCGGGGAGCTGTTTTTT. Protein: CASRPPSGSTGGELFF.

This clonotype has a count of ten or more. The V gene is TRBV12-3 or TRBV12-4, the J gene TRBJ2-7; the match to TRBD2 covers 12 bases. V lost 5 bases and J lost 2; bases outside the gene matches: 10. The CDR3 is 17 residues long. The CDR3 reads CASSPTRRTSGAYEQYF. The CDR3 DNA is TGTGCCAGCAGTCCCACCCGTCGGACTAGCGGGGCCTACGAGCAGTACTTC.

This clonotype was seen only a few times. The chain combines TRBV24-1 with TRBJ2-3, with D perhaps TRBD2 (5 bases). The CDR3 contains 18 residues. Germline V gene data show CDR1 as KGHDR and CDR2 as SFDVKD. V shed 0 bases and J shed 0 bases, with 15 bases lying between them. DNA of the CDR3: TGTGCCACCAGTGATTTGGTGTCAGAGGGATTTAGCACAGATACGCAGTATTTT. This encodes CATSDLVSEGFSTDTQYF.

J is TRBJ1-3 and V is TRBV29-1; 9 nucleotides match TRBD1. Germline V gene sequence: CDR1 SQVTM, CDR2 ANQGSEA. The CDR3 sequence is 15 residues long. Trimming took 6 bases from V and 3 from J; bases not matched to a gene: 9. The CDR3 sequence: CSVQTGGGRGNTIYF. In DNA form, the CDR3 reads TGCAGCGTGCAAACAGGGGGCGGACGTGGAAACACCATATATTTT.

This clonotype was picked up many times. V is TRBV20-1 and J is TRBJ2-5; the match to TRBD2 covers 8 bases. The CDR3 contains 15 residues. CDR1 and CDR2 (germline): DFQATT, SNEGSKA (reference sequence). With 1 base clipped from V and 3 bases from J, the junction kept 7 bases outside the gene matches. The CDR3 nucleotides are TGCAGTGCTAGAGCGGGAACTAGCGGAGAAGAGACCCAGTACTTC. Encoded protein: CSARAGTSGEETQYF.

Many counts were recorded for this clonotype. The chain couples TRBV7-9 to TRBJ2-5, with D possibly TRBD2 on 5 matching bases. The CDR3 has 15 amino acids. Germline-derived CDR1 and CDR2 are SEHNR and FQNEAQ (reference sequence). The V end lost 3 bases, the J end lost 1 base, and 12 bases lay between the germline ends. In DNA, the CDR3 is TGTGCCAGCAGCTTTGGACTCCAGAGCCAAGAGACCCAGTACTTC. Amino acids: CASSFGLQSQETQYF.

In this sample, this clonotype turned up a few times. The chain recombines TRBV19 with TRBJ1-1; 8 positions agree with TRBD1. Germline CDR1 LNHDA, CDR2 SQIVND (reference sequence). The CDR3 loop spans 18 amino acids. With 7 bases clipped from V and 0 bases from J, the junction kept 16 bases outside the gene matches. CDR3: CASIIRVGTGRLNTEAFF. The CDR3 DNA reads TGTGCCAGTATAATTCGGGTGGGGACAGGTCGCTTGAACACTGAAGCTTTCTTT.

This clonotype was seen at least ten times. The V call is TRBV9, the J call TRBJ2-7, with 7 bases matching TRBD2. With V trimmed by 3 bases and J by 2 bases, 5 bases remained unmatched. The CDR3 loop spans 14 amino acids. The germline CDR1 and CDR2 sequences are SGDLS and YYNGEE. CDR3 sequence: CASSEDGGTYEQYF. Here the CDR3 DNA reads TGTGCCAGCAGCGAGGACGGGGGGACCTACGAGCAGTACTTC.

This clonotype has a handful of counts. The chain links TRBV7-2 to TRBJ2-2, with 8 bases aligning to TRBD1. V gave up 2 bases and J gave up 1 base; unmatched junction bases: 3. This CDR3 is 16 amino acids long. Germline loops: CDR1 SGHTA, CDR2 FQGNSA. The CDR3 is CASSLNGQGNTGELFF. The CDR3 nucleotides read TGTGCCAGCAGCTTAAATGGACAGGGGAACACCGGGGAGCTGTTTTTT.

The chain combines TRBV3-1 with TRBJ1-2; 8 bases are shared with TRBD1. This CDR3 has 13 residues. Trimming took 2 bases from V and 9 from J; bases not matched to a gene: 5. Germline CDR1 and CDR2: LGHDT and YNNKEL (reference sequence). Here the CDR3 reads CASSQLDRGSYTF. As DNA, the CDR3 is TGTGCCAGCAGCCAACTAGACAGGGGTAGCTACACCTTC.

Details on this clonotype: The conserved final phenylalanine or tryptophan is absent from the CDR3, which likely points to a read error. This chain links TRBV9 with TRBJ2-3; maybe TRBD1 (6 bases). The CDR3 sequence is 16 residues long. The V end lost 4 bases, the J end lost 0 bases, and 15 bases lay between the germline ends. Germline V gives CDR1 SGDLS, CDR2 YYNGEE. DNA for the CDR3: TGTGCCAGCAGCCGCCCTGGGGGCGGGAGCACAGATACGCAGTATCTT. This encodes CASSRPGGGSTDTQYL.

Only a few counts were recorded for this clonotype. Here the CDR3 reads CASSLGRVAMLDEQFF. CDR3 sequence (DNA): TGTGCCAGCAGCTTAGGCCGGGTGGCAATGCTTGATGAGCAGTTCTTC. The chain links TRBV7-9 to TRBJ2-1; D is ambiguous. The V gene lost 1 base and the J gene lost 8 bases, with 18 bases spanning the gap. The germline V gene has CDR1 SEHNR and CDR2 FQNEAQ (reference sequence). The CDR3 totals 16 residues.

This clonotype was detected only once. The chain recombines TRBV19 with TRBJ2-6, with 9 bases matching TRBD1. Germline lookup yields CDR1 LNHDA and CDR2 SQIVND (reference sequence). The ends lost 6 bases at V and 0 bases at J; junction bases unmatched: 15. This CDR3 has 20 amino acids. CDR3 loop: CASRGRKRTGDSSGANVLTF. CDR3 bases: TGTGCCAGTAGGGGCAGAAAGAGGACAGGGGACAGCTCTGGGGCCAACGTCCTGACTTTC.